This is a list of T cell receptor beta chains from one sample in a study of T cell repertoires in cytomegalovirus infection. No cognate antigen is known for these TCRs. A single record per CDR3 protein comes from TCRdb applying MiXCR to the reads. The sample records 50,000 to 55,000 distinct CDR3 sequences, around 20% being singletons. The sample here was CD8+ T cells from cultured PBMCs, taken from culture after CMV antigen stimulation. The source of these receptors is a human donor in good health (CMV status not recorded). Some clones in this sample may be carry-over from other donors' samples. Both conserved end residues are part of each CDR3. The D gene is left open where the match is weak. Clone size is given for some rows only: seen once, a few or many times, or a class if the clone is expanded.

J: TRBJ2-1
size: few
D: .
V: TRBV6-2/TRBV6-3
CDR3: CASTKTSRSSYNEQFF
DNA: TGTGCCAGCACCAAGACTAGTCGCAGCTCCTACAATGAGCAGTTCTTC

J: TRBJ1-1
size: .
D: TRBD1
V: TRBV9
CDR3: CASSPKGTANTEAFF
DNA: TGTGCCAGCAGCCCGAAGGGGACAGCAAACACTGAAGCTTTCTTT

J: TRBJ1-5
size: .
D: TRBD1
V: TRBV6-2/TRBV6-3
CDR3: CASSSAGGRQPQHF
DNA: TGTGCCAGCAGTTCGGCAGGGGGTAGGCAGCCCCAGCATTTT

J: TRBJ2-1
size: .
D: TRBD2
V: TRBV5-1
CDR3: CASSLRRGGLYNEQFF
DNA: TGCGCCAGCAGCTTGAGGCGGGGGGGCCTCTACAATGAGCAGTTCTTC

J: TRBJ2-7
size: .
D: .
V: TRBV12-3/TRBV12-4
CDR3: CASSSRGFHEQYF
DNA: TGTGCCAGCAGCTCTCGGGGTTTCCACGAGCAGTACTTC

J: TRBJ1-4
size: .
D: TRBD1
V: TRBV7-6
CDR3: CASRRGQGWTNEKLFF
DNA: TGTGCCAGCAGACGCGGACAGGGTTGGACTAATGAAAAACTGTTTTTT

J: TRBJ2-1
size: .
D: TRBD2
V: TRBV11-2
CDR3: CASSLEGLAGGIVDNEQFF
DNA: TGTGCCAGCAGCTTAGAGGGACTAGCGGGAGGTATAGTCGACAATGAGCAGTTCTTC

J: TRBJ1-1
size: .
D: .
V: TRBV12-5
CDR3: CASGLENTEAFF
DNA: TGTGCTAGTGGTTTGGAAAACACTGAAGCTTTCTTT

J: TRBJ1-6
size: few
D: .
V: TRBV7-2
CDR3: CASSLRVFDSPLHF
DNA: TGTGCCAGCAGCCTCCGGGTCTTCGATTCACCCCTCCACTTT

J: TRBJ2-7
size: .
D: .
V: TRBV6-4
CDR3: CASTRGGSVSEQYF
DNA: TGTGCCAGCACCAGGGGCGGGAGTGTCTCGGAGCAGTACTTC

J: TRBJ1-2
size: .
D: TRBD1
V: TRBV5-6
CDR3: CASSWGTVNYGYTF
DNA: TGTGCCAGCAGCTGGGGGACAGTCAACTATGGCTACACCTTC

J: TRBJ2-2
size: .
D: TRBD2
V: TRBV12-3/TRBV12-4
CDR3: CASSPGTSGDTGELFF
DNA: TGTGCCAGCAGTCCGGGGACTAGCGGAGACACCGGGGAGCTGTTTTTT

J: TRBJ1-1
size: few
D: .
V: TRBV7-2
CDR3: CASSLVVQNTEAFF
DNA: TGTGCCAGCAGCTTAGTCGTCCAGAACACTGAAGCTTTCTTT

J: TRBJ2-7
size: few
D: .
V: TRBV27
CDR3: CASSPLGSYEQYF
DNA: TGTGCCAGCAGTCCCTTGGGTTCCTACGAGCAGTACTTC

J: TRBJ2-7
size: .
D: .
V: TRBV5-4
CDR3: CASSSENRGSYEQYF
DNA: TGTGCCAGCAGCTCCGAGAATAGAGGATCCTACGAGCAGTACTTC

J: TRBJ1-1
size: .
D: .
V: TRBV12-3/TRBV12-4
CDR3: CASTLTGFTEAFF
DNA: TGTGCCAGCACCCTCACAGGGTTTACTGAAGCTTTCTTT

J: TRBJ1-4
size: .
D: TRBD1
V: TRBV6-1
CDR3: CASSPLGTGVIDNEKLFF
DNA: TGTGCCAGCAGTCCCCTGGGGACAGGGGTTATTGATAATGAAAAACTGTTTTTT

J: TRBJ1-2
size: .
D: .
V: TRBV7-8
CDR3: CASSLAPSIVYGYTF
DNA: TGTGCCAGCAGCTTAGCTCCCTCGATCGTATATGGCTACACCTTC

J: TRBJ2-6
size: .
D: .
V: TRBV29-1
CDR3: CSARQNSGANVLTF
DNA: TGCAGCGCCCGACAGAACTCTGGGGCCAACGTCCTGACTTTC

J: TRBJ2-5
size: few
D: TRBD2
V: TRBV7-8
CDR3: CASSWSGAGQETQYF
DNA: TGTGCCAGCAGCTGGTCCGGAGCGGGACAAGAGACCCAGTACTTC

J: TRBJ2-1
size: .
D: .
V: TRBV6-2/TRBV6-3
CDR3: CASSRDHYNEQFF
DNA: TGTGCCAGCAGCCGGGACCATTACAATGAGCAGTTCTTC

J: TRBJ2-7
size: .
D: .
V: TRBV7-2
CDR3: CASGGGRYEQYF
DNA: TGTGCCAGCGGCGGTGGGAGATACGAGCAGTACTTC

J: TRBJ2-1
size: few
D: .
V: TRBV7-9
CDR3: CASRVSGTRYNEQFF
DNA: TGTGCCAGCAGGGTAAGCGGGACACGTTACAATGAGCAGTTCTTC

J: TRBJ2-1
size: .
D: .
V: TRBV7-3
CDR3: CASSLKLVPYNEQFF
DNA: TGTGCCAGCAGCTTAAAACTAGTCCCCTACAATGAGCAGTTCTTC

J: TRBJ1-6
size: many
D: TRBD1
V: TRBV6-1
CDR3: CASSEAVGQGDSPLHF
DNA: TGTGCCAGCAGTGAAGCGGTAGGACAGGGGGATTCACCCCTCCACTTT

J: TRBJ2-1
size: .
D: .
V: TRBV5-5
CDR3: CASSATASSSYNEQFF
DNA: TGTGCCAGCAGCGCAACAGCGTCAAGCTCCTACAATGAGCAGTTCTTC

J: TRBJ1-5
size: .
D: .
V: TRBV19
CDR3: CASSLLGSRPQHF
DNA: TGTGCCAGTAGTCTATTGGGTTCCCGGCCCCAGCATTTT

J: TRBJ1-5
size: once
D: .
V: TRBV7-9
CDR3: CASSIGRGNQPQHF
DNA: TGTGCCAGCAGCATCGGAAGGGGCAATCAGCCCCAGCATTTT

J: TRBJ1-6
size: .
D: TRBD1
V: TRBV6-5
CDR3: CASSPGQVIYNSPLHF
DNA: TGTGCCAGCAGCCCGGGACAGGTGATCTATAATTCACCCCTCCACTTT

J: TRBJ2-5
size: many
D: .
V: TRBV7-7
CDR3: CASSPGFGGETQYF
DNA: TGTGCCAGCAGCCCGGGGTTTGGGGGTGAGACCCAGTACTTC

J: TRBJ2-1
size: few
D: TRBD2
V: TRBV11-1
CDR3: CASSPGLATRYEQFF
DNA: TGTGCCAGCAGCCCCGGACTAGCTACTCGGTATGAGCAGTTCTTC

J: TRBJ2-7
size: .
D: .
V: TRBV7-8
CDR3: CASSLAQPTSSYEQYF
DNA: TGTGCCAGCAGCTTAGCGCAACCGACGAGCTCCTACGAGCAGTACTTC

J: TRBJ2-1
size: many
D: .
V: TRBV7-2
CDR3: CASSQVLGSYNEQFF
DNA: TGTGCCAGCAGCCAAGTTTTGGGCTCCTACAATGAGCAGTTCTTC

J: TRBJ2-1
size: .
D: .
V: TRBV3-1
CDR3: CASSRLGAGSNNEQFF
DNA: TGTGCCAGCAGCCGCCTAGGGGCGGGAAGCAACAATGAGCAGTTCTTC

J: TRBJ2-1
size: few
D: TRBD2
V: TRBV7-6
CDR3: CASSLQTSPYNEQFF
DNA: TGTGCCAGCAGCTTGCAGACTAGCCCTTACAATGAGCAGTTCTTC

J: TRBJ2-1
size: .
D: .
V: TRBV15
CDR3: CATSSTGDYNEQFF
DNA: TGTGCCACCAGCAGCACGGGAGACTACAATGAGCAGTTCTTC

J: TRBJ2-5
size: .
D: .
V: TRBV7-4
CDR3: CASSFFPDQETQYF
DNA: TGTGCCAGCAGCTTTTTTCCAGATCAAGAGACCCAGTACTTC

J: TRBJ2-1
size: .
D: .
V: TRBV6-2/TRBV6-3
CDR3: CASSLDIYNEQFF
DNA: TGTGCCAGCAGTTTAGATATCTACAATGAGCAGTTCTTC

J: TRBJ1-6
size: few
D: .
V: TRBV7-2
CDR3: CASSLLGSPLHF
DNA: TGTGCCAGCAGCTTACTGGGGTCACCCCTCCACTTT

J: TRBJ2-7
size: .
D: TRBD2
V: TRBV7-9
CDR3: CASSLGPWTSGRYEQYF
DNA: TGTGCCAGCAGCTTAGGCCCCTGGACTAGCGGGAGATACGAGCAGTACTTC